The 30 T cell receptor beta chains below come from one sample, sequenced in a study of human thymus T cells. Using immunoSEQ multiplex PCR, the repertoire was profiled, and TCRdb retains in-frame clones only, with some absent. This sample has some 40,000 clones, with approximately 93% found just once. Input material: blood. Receptors were obtained from a boy in the first two years of life with a congenital heart defect but otherwise immunologically healthy.

This chain joins TRBV30 and TRBJ1-1; 8 bases line up with TRBD1. This CDR3 has 12 residues. The V gene's germline CDR1 is GTSNPN and CDR2 SVGIG (reference sequence). Trimming removed 4 bases from V and 6 bases from J; junction bases left unmatched: 4. The CDR3 protein is CAWTGGGSEAFF. The CDR3 DNA reads TGTGCCTGGACAGGGGGCGGGTCTGAAGCTTTCTTT.

DNA of the CDR3: TGTGCCAGCAGCGACGAGGCCGGGAACACTGAAGCTTTCTTT. Amino acids: CASSDEAGNTEAFF. This sequence joins TRBV5-6 and TRBJ1-1; D unresolved. The germline CDR1 and CDR2 sequences are SGHDT and YYEEEE. Deletions cut 4 bases from V and 1 base from J, with 11 bases between. The CDR3 length is 14 residues.

The chain carries TRBV6-6 and TRBJ2-7; 12 positions agree with TRBD2. The germline gives CDR1 MNHNY, CDR2 SVGAGI (reference sequence). The J segment lost 4 bases and the V segment lost 6 bases, leaving 4 bases of the junction unmatched. CDR3 size: 14 residues. The CDR3 bases are TGTGCCAGCAGACCCGGGACTAGCGGGTACGAGCAGTACTTC. Translation: CASRPGTSGYEQYF.

V usage is TRBV30 and J usage is TRBJ2-2; D gene ambiguous. This CDR3 has 10 amino acids. The germline gives CDR1 GTSNPN, CDR2 SVGIG (reference sequence). The V end was cut by 3 bases, the J end by 6 bases, with 2 bases between. The CDR3 DNA follows: TGTGCCTGGAGGGCCGGGGAGCTGTTTTTT. It yields the protein CAWRAGELFF.

This clone was observed a handful of times. CDR3 in amino acids: CAWSHNSPLHF. The CDR3 DNA sequence: TGTGCCTGGAGTCATAATTCACCCCTCCACTTT. The V call is TRBV30, the J call TRBJ1-6, with D uncertain. This CDR3 contains 11 residues. Trimming removed 2 bases from V and 5 bases from J, with 1 base in between. Germline values: CDR1 GTSNPN, CDR2 SVGIG (reference sequence).

The chain employs TRBV7-6 and TRBJ2-7; TRBD1 might be the D (5 bases). Germline-derived CDR1 and CDR2 are SGHVS and FNYEAQ. Trimming removed 1 base at V and 0 bases at J, with 13 bases between. This CDR3 has 16 residues. The CDR3 protein is CASSLVGPQASYEQYF. CDR3 DNA: TGTGCCAGCAGCTTAGTCGGCCCACAGGCCTCCTACGAGCAGTACTTC.

This rearrangement joins TRBV7-2 to TRBJ2-1; 11 nucleotides align to TRBD2. The CDR3 spans 16 residues. The ends lost 3 bases at V and 4 bases at J; junction bases unmatched: 5. Germline V gene sequence: CDR1 SGHTA, CDR2 FQGNSA. The CDR3, as DNA: TGTGCCAGCAGCTTTAGCGGGGGGGCAGGATACAATGAGCAGTTCTTC. Protein product: CASSFSGGAGYNEQFF.

This rearrangement joins TRBV13 to TRBJ1-5; 10 positions agree with TRBD1. From germline, CDR1 is PRHDT and CDR2 FYEKMQ (reference sequence). The V gene end was trimmed by 4 bases and the J gene end by 2 bases; junction bases not matched to a gene: 2. This CDR3 region has 15 residues. For the CDR3, the DNA is TGTGCCAGCAGCTCCGGGACAGGGGGCAATCAGCCCCAGCATTTT. Its protein product is CASSSGTGGNQPQHF.

The chain employs TRBV6-6 and TRBJ1-2; the D is unclear. V was shortened by 5 bases and J by 4 bases, with 5 bases between the two germline ends. The germline V gene has CDR1 MNHNY and CDR2 SVGAGI (reference sequence). The CDR3 has 11 amino acids. CDR3 DNA sequence: TGTGCCAGCAGTATCCTCTATGGCTACACCTTC. Its translation is CASSILYGYTF.

This clone was counted a single time. The V gene is TRBV7-2, the J gene TRBJ2-5; TRBD2 is a possible D gene (6 bases). Germline CDR1 reads SGHTA; CDR2 reads FQGNSA. CDR3 length equals 13 residues. Trimming removed 3 bases from V and 5 bases from J, with 10 bases in between. CDR3 DNA sequence: TGTGCCAGCAGCTTTGCGGGGTTGGAGACCCAGTACTTC. Translation gives CASSFAGLETQYF.

The chain joins TRBV5-1 to TRBJ2-3; TRBD2 aligns across 13 bases. The germline V gene has CDR1 SGHRS and CDR2 YFSETQ. This CDR3 contains 16 residues. V was clipped by 2 bases and J by 2 bases; unmatched bases: 2. The CDR3 sequence: CASSLGLAGATDTQYF. The CDR3 DNA is TGCGCCAGCAGCTTAGGACTAGCGGGGGCCACAGATACGCAGTATTTT.

The chain joins TRBV29-1 to TRBJ2-2; the D is unclear. The germline CDR1 and CDR2 sequences are SQVTM and ANQGSEA. The CDR3 has 10 amino acids. The V gene lost 6 bases and the J gene lost 2 bases, with 1 base spanning the gap. CDR3 bases: TGCAGCGTCAACACCGGGGAGCTGTTTTTT. Translated: CSVNTGELFF.

The chain couples TRBV5-6 to TRBJ1-5; D unclear. The V gene lost 3 bases and the J gene lost 4 bases, with 14 bases spanning the gap. Germline CDR1 and CDR2: SGHDT and YYEEEE. The CDR3 runs to 15 residues. The DNA for the CDR3 is TGTGCCAGCAGCTGGGGTAGTGGCAGGAATCAGCCCCAGCATTTT. Its protein is CASSWGSGRNQPQHF.

The chain recombines TRBV11-3 with TRBJ2-5, with 11 bases matching TRBD2. CDR3 length: 15 residues. Looked up from germline, CDR1 is SGHNT and CDR2 is YENEEA. Trimming at V came to 5 bases and at J to 4 bases, leaving 6 bases not matched to a gene. Written as DNA, the CDR3 is TGTGCCAGCAGCCCTGGACTAGCGGGCGTAGAGACCCAGTACTTC. Its translation: CASSPGLAGVETQYF.

The rearrangement uses TRBV19 and TRBJ2-7; 8 nucleotides agree with TRBD2. The V segment lost 1 base and the J segment 2 bases; nucleotides outside the gene matches: 13. The CDR3 spans 18 residues. CDR1 and CDR2 (germline): LNHDA, SQIVND (reference sequence). The CDR3 reads CASSIGMVRTSPTYEQYF. Here the CDR3 DNA reads TGTGCCAGTAGTATAGGAATGGTAAGGACTAGCCCTACCTACGAGCAGTACTTC.

DNA of the CDR3: TGTGCCAGCAGTGAACCCTCGCGGGGGGGCTATGGCTACACCTTC. Its protein product is CASSEPSRGGYGYTF. The V call is TRBV25-1, the J call TRBJ1-2, with D possibly matching TRBD1 (5 bases). The CDR3 covers 15 residues. Germline V lookup: CDR1 MGHDK, CDR2 SYGVNS. The ends were cut back, 2 bases at V and 4 bases at J, with 14 bases in the middle.

V and J are TRBV13 and TRBJ2-5; D may be TRBD1 or TRBD2 (6 bases each). Germline V gene lookup returns CDR1 PRHDT and CDR2 FYEKMQ (reference sequence). V lost 5 bases to trimming and J lost 4 bases, with 11 bases between them. There are 13 residues in the CDR3. CDR3 sequence reads: CASSERGAETQYF. CDR3 DNA sequence: TGTGCCAGCAGCGAAAGGGGGGCAGAGACCCAGTACTTC.

The chain couples TRBV2 to TRBJ1-2; D gene uncertain. V lost 1 base and J 2 bases, leaving 2 bases between the germline ends. Germline loops: CDR1 SNHLY, CDR2 FYNNEI. The CDR3 totals 12 residues. The CDR3 sequence: CASSEGNYGYTF. CDR3 nucleotides: TGTGCCAGCAGTGAAGGGAACTATGGCTACACCTTC.

The DNA of the CDR3 is TGCGCCAGCAGCCAAGATTCCGTCAGGGGCTACAATGAGCAGTTCTTC. This gives the protein CASSQDSVRGYNEQFF. The chain joins TRBV4-3 to TRBJ2-1; D is perhaps TRBD1 (6 bases). CDR1 is LGHNA and CDR2 is YSLEER in the germline V gene. This CDR3 spans 16 amino acids. The V and J ends lost 0 bases and 3 bases respectively, with 12 bases between them.

The chain uses TRBV28 and TRBJ1-2; possibly TRBD1 for D (6 bases). This CDR3 comprises 12 residues. V lost 7 bases to trimming and J lost 7 bases, with 13 bases between them. Germline CDR1 and CDR2: MDHEN and SYDVKM. The CDR3 nucleotides are TGTGCCAGCACCTCCGGGGGCGGTGGCTACACCTTC. This translates into CASTSGGGGYTF.

This clone was recorded only once. This rearrangement joins TRBV9 to TRBJ2-1, with TRBD2 as a possible D gene (5 bases). The V end lost 3 bases, the J end lost 13 bases, and 14 bases lay between the germline ends. In germline, CDR1 is SGDLS, CDR2 YYNGEE. The CDR3 runs 12 residues. CDR3 region: CASSAGLMVQFF. DNA of the CDR3: TGTGCCAGCAGCGCTGGACTCATGGTTCAGTTCTTC.

This chain joins TRBV27 and TRBJ2-7, with no clear D. V was clipped by 5 bases and J by 3 bases, with 11 bases between them. The germline CDR1 and CDR2 sequences are MNHEY and SMNVEV (reference sequence). The CDR3 covers 13 residues. The CDR3 spells CASSPAGFYEQYF. CDR3 coding DNA: TGTGCCAGCAGTCCCGCCGGGTTCTACGAGCAGTACTTC.

The rearrangement joins TRBV5-6 to TRBJ2-5; a weak D match, TRBD1 (5 bases). The CDR3 runs to 14 residues. V shed 3 bases and J shed 1 base, with 10 bases lying between them. Germline V CDR1 and CDR2: SGHDT, YYEEEE. The CDR3 spells CASSWGDTQETQYF. The DNA for the CDR3 is TGTGCCAGCAGCTGGGGCGACACCCAAGAGACCCAGTACTTC.

J is TRBJ1-6 and V is TRBV19; 11 bases are shared with TRBD1. The trim removed 10 bases at V and 4 bases at J, leaving 6 bases unmatched. The CDR3 length is 15 residues. Germline assignment: CDR1 LNHDA and CDR2 SQIVND (reference sequence). CDR3 region: CATGQGAWYNSPLHF. The CDR3 nucleotides read TGTGCCACTGGACAGGGGGCCTGGTATAATTCACCCCTCCACTTT.

The chain uses TRBV7-2 and TRBJ2-1; D unresolved. The V gene lost 5 bases and the J gene lost 3 bases, with 14 bases spanning the gap. Germline V gene lookup returns CDR1 SGHTA and CDR2 FQGNSA. The CDR3 has 15 residues. The DNA for the CDR3 is TGTGCCAGCAGCCCCCGGAAGGGCTACTACAATGAGCAGTTCTTC. Its translation: CASSPRKGYYNEQFF.

The chain combines TRBV4-1 with TRBJ2-4; TRBD2 matches at 10 bases. The CDR3 covers 18 residues. The V and J ends lost 4 bases and 4 bases, in that order; junction bases with no gene match: 13. Per the germline V gene, CDR1 is MGHRA and CDR2 is YSYEKL. The CDR3 region is CASSRTGTSAEGKNIQYF. The CDR3 region has the DNA TGCGCCAGCAGCCGGACCGGGACTAGCGCCGAAGGGAAAAACATTCAGTACTTC.

The chain links TRBV6-5 to TRBJ1-2; the D is unclear. This CDR3 has 12 residues. Germline V CDR1 and CDR2: MNHEY, SVGAGI. V shed 8 bases and J shed 4 bases, with 11 bases lying between them. CDR3 sequence (DNA): TGTGCCAGCCGCGATCCTTTCTATGGCTACACCTTC. Its translation: CASRDPFYGYTF.

V is TRBV5-4 and J is TRBJ1-1, with 7 bases aligning to TRBD1. Germline CDR1 reads SGHNT; CDR2 reads YYREEE (reference sequence). V shed 2 bases and J 1 base; nucleotides not matched to a gene: 2. The CDR3 contains 14 residues. The CDR3 nucleotides are TGTGCCAGCAGCTTAGGGGGCCAGAACACTGAAGCTTTCTTT. This translates into CASSLGGQNTEAFF.

Note on this clone: At the DNA level, this CDR3 is encoded by other sequences in the same sample as well. The J gene is TRBJ2-7, the V gene TRBV7-2; unclear D gene. V was pared by 5 bases and J by 1 base, with 3 bases between. This CDR3 contains 11 residues. Germline values: CDR1 SGHTA, CDR2 FQGNSA. DNA of the CDR3: TGTGCCAGCAGCCTGTCCTACGAGCAGTACTTC. The encoded protein is CASSLSYEQYF.

The chain carries TRBV5-4 and TRBJ1-2; no reliable D call. From germline, CDR1 is SGHNT and CDR2 YYREEE (reference sequence). Trimming cost V 1 base and J 5 bases, with 9 bases left between them. The CDR3 runs to 13 residues. The CDR3 here is CASSLSLKYGYTF. In DNA form, the CDR3 reads TGTGCCAGCAGCTTGTCCTTGAAGTATGGCTACACCTTC.